Reported below is one T cell receptor (beta chain). Methods used by the authors: It was from reference gene primer amplification that nucleated cell counts were estimated. Sequenced by immunoSEQ multiplex PCR; TCRdb stores in-frame clones only, minus some. Clonal size and the V and J genes are those of that table, whereas D and trimming came from the DNA. Of tens of thousands of clones in the sample, about 74% were seen once. Germline V CDR1 and CDR2: GTSNPN, SVGIG (reference sequence). The CDR3 runs 14 residues. V was trimmed by 1 base and J by 4 bases, leaving 13 bases between them. This sample was taken from a study of blood T cell repertoires in COVID-19. At the level of the study: Acute and convalescent COVID-19 samples came from the United States, Italy and Spain. T cells, B-cell-depleted T cells, or PBMCs supplied cDNA or gDNA.

Sequences were obtained from peripheral blood. This sequence was found in a human donor with acute or convalescent COVID-19. The donor label of this sample is uncertain. The chain couples TRBV30 to TRBJ2-5; D is possibly TRBD2 (6 bases). In DNA, the CDR3 is TGTGCCTGGAGTGGAGGGACTCCCAGAGAGACCCAGTACTTC. Translating gives CAWSGGTPRETQYF.